The 5 T cell receptor beta chains below come from one sample, sequenced in a study of molecular identifiers for immune sequencing clone quantification. TCRdb reprocessed the PCR reads with MiXCR, giving one entry per CDR3 protein. The sample consists of tens of thousands of distinct CDR3 sequences, roughly 19% of them appearing once. Sequenced sample: naive CD8+ T cells from blood, with Jurkat cell RNA spiked in. Subset indicated: FACS-sorted CD8+CD4-CCR7+CD45RA+ naive T cells. Receptors were obtained from a human donor in good health. Some libraries in this study had Jurkat cell RNA spiked in.

About this clonotype: A read error may explain this, as a much larger clone is one base away. The rearrangement uses TRBV27 and TRBJ2-3, with a weak D call TRBD1 (5 bases). The CDR3 has 15 amino acids. CDR1 is MNHEY, CDR2 SMNVEV, per germline (reference sequence). The CDR3 DNA reads TGTGCCTGCAGTGGGATCAACAGGCTTGCAGATACGCAGTATTTT. Protein: CACSGINRLADTQYF.

Concerning this clonotype: Since a much larger clone is just one base distant, this may be a read error. The chain couples TRBV4-2 to TRBJ2-7; D might be TRBD1 (5 bases). CDR1 is LGHNA and CDR2 is YNFKEQ in the germline V gene. The CDR3 sequence is 13 residues long. The CDR3, as DNA: TGTGCCAGCAGCCTCGGTGGGGCCTACGAGCAGTGCTTC. It specifies CASSLGGAYEQCF.

This clonotype showed up many times. The chain employs TRBV27 and TRBJ2-7, with 9 bases fitting TRBD2. J was trimmed by 3 bases and V by 4 bases; bases with no gene match: 10. This CDR3 has 16 amino acids. Germline CDR1 MNHEY, CDR2 SMNVEV (reference sequence). CDR3 nucleotide sequence: TGTGCCAGCAGTTCTCTCCGGGTAGCGGGAGTCTACGAGCAGTACTTC. Its protein product is CASSSLRVAGVYEQYF.

The sample holds many counts of this clonotype. The V call is TRBV7-9, the J call TRBJ2-2; the D gene is possibly TRBD1 (5 bases). V gave up 4 bases and J gave up 5 bases, with 26 bases separating them. CDR3 length: 19 residues. Germline CDR1 SEHNR, CDR2 FQNEAQ (reference sequence). Here the CDR3 DNA reads TGTGCCAGCAGCTCCACCCCAGGACACTCATCAAGTCGGACCGGGGAGCTGTTTTTT. As protein: CASSSTPGHSSSRTGELFF.

V is TRBV7-9 and J is TRBJ2-7, with D possibly being TRBD2 (5 bases). Trimming stripped 7 bases from V and 3 bases from J, with 13 bases between. The germline V gene has CDR1 SEHNR and CDR2 FQNEAQ (reference sequence). This CDR3 region has 13 residues. The CDR3 DNA reads TGTGCCAGCACCCTTGGGAGTCGCTACGAGCAGTACTTC. Translation gives CASTLGSRYEQYF.